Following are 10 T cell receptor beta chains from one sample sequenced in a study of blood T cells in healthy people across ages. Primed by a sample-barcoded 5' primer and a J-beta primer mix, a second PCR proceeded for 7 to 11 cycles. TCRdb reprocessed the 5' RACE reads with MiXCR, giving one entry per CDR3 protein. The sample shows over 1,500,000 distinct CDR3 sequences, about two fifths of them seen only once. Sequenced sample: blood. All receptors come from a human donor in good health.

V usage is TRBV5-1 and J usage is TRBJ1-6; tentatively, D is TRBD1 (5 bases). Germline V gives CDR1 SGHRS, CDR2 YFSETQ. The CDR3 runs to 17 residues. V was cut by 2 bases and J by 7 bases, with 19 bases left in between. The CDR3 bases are TGCGCCAGCAGCTTCGGTGTTCCCATTGGGGGGAATTCACCCCTCCACTTT. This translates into CASSFGVPIGGNSPLHF.

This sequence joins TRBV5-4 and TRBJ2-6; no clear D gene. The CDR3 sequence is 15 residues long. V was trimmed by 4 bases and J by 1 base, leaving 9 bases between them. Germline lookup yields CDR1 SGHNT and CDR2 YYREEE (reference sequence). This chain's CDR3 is CASSIRQSGANVLTF. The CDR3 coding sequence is TGTGCCAGCAGCATCAGACAATCTGGGGCCAACGTCCTGACTTTC. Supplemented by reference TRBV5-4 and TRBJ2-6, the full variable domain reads ETGVTQSPTHLIKTRGQQVTLRCSSQSGHNTVSWYQQALGQGPQFIFQYYREEENGRGNFPPRFSGLQFPNYSSELNVNALELDDSALYLCASSIRQSGANVLTFGAGSRLTVL.

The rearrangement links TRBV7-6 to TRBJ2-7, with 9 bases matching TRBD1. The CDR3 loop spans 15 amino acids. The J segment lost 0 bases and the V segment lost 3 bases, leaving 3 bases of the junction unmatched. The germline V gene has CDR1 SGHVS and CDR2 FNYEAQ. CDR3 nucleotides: TGTGCCAGCAGCTTGGCGGACAGGGGCTCCTACGAGCAGTACTTC. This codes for CASSLADRGSYEQYF.

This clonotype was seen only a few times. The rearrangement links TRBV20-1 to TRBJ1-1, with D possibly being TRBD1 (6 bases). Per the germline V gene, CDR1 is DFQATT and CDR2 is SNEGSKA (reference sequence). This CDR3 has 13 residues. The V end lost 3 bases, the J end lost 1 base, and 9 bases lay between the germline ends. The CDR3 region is CSASNRANTEAFF. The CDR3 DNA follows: TGCAGTGCTAGTAACAGGGCGAACACTGAAGCTTTCTTT.

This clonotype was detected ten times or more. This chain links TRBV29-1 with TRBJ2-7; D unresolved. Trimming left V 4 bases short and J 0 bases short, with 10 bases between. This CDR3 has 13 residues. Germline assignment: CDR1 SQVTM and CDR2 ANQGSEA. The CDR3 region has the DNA TGCAGCGTTGTCGGTCACAGCTCCTACGAGCAGTACTTC. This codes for CSVVGHSSYEQYF.

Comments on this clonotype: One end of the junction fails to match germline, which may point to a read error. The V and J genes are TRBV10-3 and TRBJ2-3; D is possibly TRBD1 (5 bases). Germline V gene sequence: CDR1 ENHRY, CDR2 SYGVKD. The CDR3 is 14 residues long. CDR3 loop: CAIGERQTGDTQYF. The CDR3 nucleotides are TGTGCCATCGGTGAACGACAGACCGGAGATACGCAGTATTTT.

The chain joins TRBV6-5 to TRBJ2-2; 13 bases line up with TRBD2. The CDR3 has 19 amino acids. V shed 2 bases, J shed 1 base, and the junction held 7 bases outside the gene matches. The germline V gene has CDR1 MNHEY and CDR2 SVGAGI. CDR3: CASSYRGTSGTMNTGELFF. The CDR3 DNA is TGTGCCAGCAGTTACCGCGGGACTAGCGGGACTATGAACACCGGGGAGCTGTTTTTT.

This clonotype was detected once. For the CDR3, the DNA is TGCAGCGTAAGGAGAGCAGTCCGTCCTCTGCTTACAGATACGCAGTATTTT. Amino acids: CSVRRAVRPLLTDTQYF. This sequence joins TRBV29-1 and TRBJ2-3, with D unclear. The V gene's germline CDR1 is SQVTM and CDR2 ANQGSEA. There are 17 residues in the CDR3. Trimming took 6 bases from V and 3 from J, leaving 25 bases between them.

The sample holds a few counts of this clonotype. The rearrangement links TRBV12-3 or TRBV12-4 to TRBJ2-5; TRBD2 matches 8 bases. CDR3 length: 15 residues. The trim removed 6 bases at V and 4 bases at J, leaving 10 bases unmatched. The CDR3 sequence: CASRVSGVLRETQYF. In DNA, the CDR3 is TGTGCCAGCAGAGTTAGCGGGGTCTTAAGAGAGACCCAGTACTTC.

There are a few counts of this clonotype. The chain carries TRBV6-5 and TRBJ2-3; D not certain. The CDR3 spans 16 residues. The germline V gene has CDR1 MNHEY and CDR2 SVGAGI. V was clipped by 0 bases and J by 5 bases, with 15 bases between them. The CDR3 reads CASSYSGLNRKDTQYF. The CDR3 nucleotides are TGTGCCAGCAGTTACTCGGGCCTGAATAGGAAAGATACGCAGTATTTT.